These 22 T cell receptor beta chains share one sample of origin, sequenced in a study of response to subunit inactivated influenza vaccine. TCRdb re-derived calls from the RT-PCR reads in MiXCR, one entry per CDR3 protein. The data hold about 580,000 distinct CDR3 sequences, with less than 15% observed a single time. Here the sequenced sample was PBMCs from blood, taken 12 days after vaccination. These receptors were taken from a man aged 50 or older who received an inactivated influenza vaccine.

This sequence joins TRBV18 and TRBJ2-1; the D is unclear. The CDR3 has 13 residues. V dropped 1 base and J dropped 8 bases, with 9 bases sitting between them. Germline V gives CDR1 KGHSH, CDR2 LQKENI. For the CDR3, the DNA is TGTGCCAGCTCACCACAGGGTGGCGATGAGCAGTTCTTC. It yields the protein CASSPQGGDEQFF.

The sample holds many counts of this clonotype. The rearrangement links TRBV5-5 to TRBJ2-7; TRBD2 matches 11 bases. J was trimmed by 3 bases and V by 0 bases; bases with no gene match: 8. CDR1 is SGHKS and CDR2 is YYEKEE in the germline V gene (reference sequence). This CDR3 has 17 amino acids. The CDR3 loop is CASSLGPTSGRFYEQYF. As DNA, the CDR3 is TGTGCCAGCAGCTTGGGCCCTACTAGCGGGAGATTCTACGAGCAGTACTTC.

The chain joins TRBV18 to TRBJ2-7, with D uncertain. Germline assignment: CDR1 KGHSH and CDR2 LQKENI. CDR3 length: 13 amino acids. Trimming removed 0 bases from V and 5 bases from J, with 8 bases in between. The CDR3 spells CASSPPLRHEQYF. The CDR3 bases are TGTGCCAGCTCACCACCGCTGCGTCACGAGCAGTACTTC.

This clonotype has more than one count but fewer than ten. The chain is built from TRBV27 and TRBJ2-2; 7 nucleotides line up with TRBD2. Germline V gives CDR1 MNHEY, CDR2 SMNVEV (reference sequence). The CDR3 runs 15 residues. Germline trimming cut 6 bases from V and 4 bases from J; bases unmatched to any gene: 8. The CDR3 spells CASRKSGTATGELFF. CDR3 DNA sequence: TGTGCCAGCAGAAAAAGCGGGACTGCCACCGGGGAGCTGTTTTTT.

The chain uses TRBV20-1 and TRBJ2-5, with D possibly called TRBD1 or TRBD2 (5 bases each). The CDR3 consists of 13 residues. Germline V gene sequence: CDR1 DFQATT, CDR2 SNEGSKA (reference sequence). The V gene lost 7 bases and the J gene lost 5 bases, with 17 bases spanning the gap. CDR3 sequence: CSVKDTRDETQYF. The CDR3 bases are TGCAGTGTCAAGGACACCCGGGATGAGACCCAGTACTTC.

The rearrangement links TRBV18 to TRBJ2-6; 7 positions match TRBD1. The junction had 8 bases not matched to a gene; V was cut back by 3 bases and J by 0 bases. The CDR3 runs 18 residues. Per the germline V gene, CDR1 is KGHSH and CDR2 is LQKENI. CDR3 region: CASSPGQRRTSGANVLTF. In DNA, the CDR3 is TGTGCCAGCTCACCGGGACAGCGACGTACCTCTGGGGCCAACGTCCTGACTTTC.

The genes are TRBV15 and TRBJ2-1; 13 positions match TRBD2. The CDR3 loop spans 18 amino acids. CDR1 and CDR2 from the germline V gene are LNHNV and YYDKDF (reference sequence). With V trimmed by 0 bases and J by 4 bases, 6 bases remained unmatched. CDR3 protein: CATSRDQTSGRLYNEQFF. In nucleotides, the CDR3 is TGTGCCACCAGCAGAGATCAGACTAGCGGGAGGCTATACAATGAGCAGTTCTTC.

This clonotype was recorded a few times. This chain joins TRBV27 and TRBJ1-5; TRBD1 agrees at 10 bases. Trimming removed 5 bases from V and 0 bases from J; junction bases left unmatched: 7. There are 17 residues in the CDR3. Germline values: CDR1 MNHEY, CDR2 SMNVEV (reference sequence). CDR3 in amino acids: CASSPGTGDGSNQPQHF. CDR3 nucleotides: TGTGCCAGCAGTCCGGGGACAGGGGATGGTAGCAATCAGCCCCAGCATTTT.

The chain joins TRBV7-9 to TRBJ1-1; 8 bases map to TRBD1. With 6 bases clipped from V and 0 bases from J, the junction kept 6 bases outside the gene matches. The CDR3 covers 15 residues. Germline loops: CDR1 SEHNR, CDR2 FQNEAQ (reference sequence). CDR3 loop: CASSSDRGMNTEAFF. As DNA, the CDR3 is TGTGCCAGCAGTTCTGACAGGGGCATGAACACTGAAGCTTTCTTT.

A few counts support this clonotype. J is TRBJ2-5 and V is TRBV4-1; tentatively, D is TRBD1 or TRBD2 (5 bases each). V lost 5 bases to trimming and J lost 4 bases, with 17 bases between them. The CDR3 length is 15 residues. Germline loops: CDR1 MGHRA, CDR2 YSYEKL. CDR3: CASSSFSGLGETQYF. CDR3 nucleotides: TGCGCCAGCAGCTCTTTTTCGGGGCTCGGAGAGACCCAGTACTTC.

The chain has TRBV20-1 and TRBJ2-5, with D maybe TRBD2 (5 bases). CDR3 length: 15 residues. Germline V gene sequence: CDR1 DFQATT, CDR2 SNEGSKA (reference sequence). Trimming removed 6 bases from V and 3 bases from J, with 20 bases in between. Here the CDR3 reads CSADDGGLGKETQYF. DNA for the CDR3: TGCAGTGCGGACGACGGAGGCCTGGGGAAAGAGACCCAGTACTTC.

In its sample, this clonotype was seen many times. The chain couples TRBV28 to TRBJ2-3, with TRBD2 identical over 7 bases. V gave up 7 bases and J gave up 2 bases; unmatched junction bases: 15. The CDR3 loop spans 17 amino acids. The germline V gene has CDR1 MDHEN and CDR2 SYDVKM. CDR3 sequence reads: CASTPSGLADITDTQYF. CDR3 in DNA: TGTGCCAGCACTCCAAGCGGGCTAGCGGATATCACAGATACGCAGTATTTT.

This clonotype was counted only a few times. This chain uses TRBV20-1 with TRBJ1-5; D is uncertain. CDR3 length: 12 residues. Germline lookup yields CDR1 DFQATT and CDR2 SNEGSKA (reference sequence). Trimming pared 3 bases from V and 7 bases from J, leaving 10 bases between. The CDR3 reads CSASFTGQPQHF. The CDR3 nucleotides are TGCAGTGCTAGTTTCACGGGGCAGCCCCAGCATTTT.

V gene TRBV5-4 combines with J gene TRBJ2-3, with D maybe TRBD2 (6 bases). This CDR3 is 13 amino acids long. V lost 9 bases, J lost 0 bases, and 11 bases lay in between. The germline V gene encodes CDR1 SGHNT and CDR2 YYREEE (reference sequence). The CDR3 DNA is TGTGCCACAAGGCTAGCGAGCACAGATACGCAGTATTTT. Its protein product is CATRLASTDTQYF.

In nucleotides, the CDR3 is TGTGCCAGCAGCCCGGGACATCTCTCCTACAATGAGCAGTTCTTC. It translates to CASSPGHLSYNEQFF. This chain joins TRBV5-6 and TRBJ2-1; D might be TRBD1 (6 bases). From germline, CDR1 is SGHDT and CDR2 YYEEEE. This CDR3 comprises 15 residues. V shed 4 bases and J shed 0 bases, with 11 bases lying between them.

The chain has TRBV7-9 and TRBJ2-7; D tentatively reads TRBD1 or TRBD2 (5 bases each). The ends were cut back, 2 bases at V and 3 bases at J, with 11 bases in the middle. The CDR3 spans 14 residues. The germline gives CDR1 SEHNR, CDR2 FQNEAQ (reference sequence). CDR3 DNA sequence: TGTGCCAGCAGCTTAACCGGGACCTACTACGAGCAGTACTTC. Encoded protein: CASSLTGTYYEQYF.

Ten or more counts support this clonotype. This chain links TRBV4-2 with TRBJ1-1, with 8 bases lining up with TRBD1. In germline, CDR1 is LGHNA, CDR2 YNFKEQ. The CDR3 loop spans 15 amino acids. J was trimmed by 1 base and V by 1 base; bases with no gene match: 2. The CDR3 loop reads CASSQVGQGNTEAFF. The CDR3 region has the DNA TGTGCCAGCAGCCAAGTCGGACAGGGGAACACTGAAGCTTTCTTT.

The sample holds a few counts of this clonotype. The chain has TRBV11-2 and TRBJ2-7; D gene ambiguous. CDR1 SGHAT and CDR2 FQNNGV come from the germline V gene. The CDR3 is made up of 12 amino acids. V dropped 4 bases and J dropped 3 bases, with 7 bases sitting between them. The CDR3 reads CASSWADYEQYF. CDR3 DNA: TGTGCCAGCAGCTGGGCGGACTACGAGCAGTACTTC.

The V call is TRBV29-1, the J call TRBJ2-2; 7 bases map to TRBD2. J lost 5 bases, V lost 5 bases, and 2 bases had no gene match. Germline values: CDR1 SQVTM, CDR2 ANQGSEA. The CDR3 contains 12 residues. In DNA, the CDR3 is TGCAGCGTTAGCGGGAAGACCGGGGAGCTGTTTTTT. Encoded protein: CSVSGKTGELFF.

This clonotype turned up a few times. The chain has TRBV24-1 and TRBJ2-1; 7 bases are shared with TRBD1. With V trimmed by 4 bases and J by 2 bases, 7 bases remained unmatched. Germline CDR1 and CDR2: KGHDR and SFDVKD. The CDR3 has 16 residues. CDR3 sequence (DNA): TGTGCCACCAGTGACACGACAGGGCGAACCTACAATGAGCAGTTCTTC. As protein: CATSDTTGRTYNEQFF.

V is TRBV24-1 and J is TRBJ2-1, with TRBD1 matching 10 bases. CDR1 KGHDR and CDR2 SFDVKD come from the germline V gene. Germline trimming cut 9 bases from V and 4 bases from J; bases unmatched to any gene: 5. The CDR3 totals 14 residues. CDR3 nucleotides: TGTGCCACCGGCCCGGGACAGGGGTACAATGAGCAGTTCTTC. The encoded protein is CATGPGQGYNEQFF.

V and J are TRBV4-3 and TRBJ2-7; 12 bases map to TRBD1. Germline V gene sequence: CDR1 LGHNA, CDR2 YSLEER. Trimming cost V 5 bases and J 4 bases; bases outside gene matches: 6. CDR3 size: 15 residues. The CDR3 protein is CASSYGTGGGYEQYF. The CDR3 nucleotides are TGCGCCAGCAGCTACGGGACAGGGGGCGGTTACGAGCAGTACTTC.